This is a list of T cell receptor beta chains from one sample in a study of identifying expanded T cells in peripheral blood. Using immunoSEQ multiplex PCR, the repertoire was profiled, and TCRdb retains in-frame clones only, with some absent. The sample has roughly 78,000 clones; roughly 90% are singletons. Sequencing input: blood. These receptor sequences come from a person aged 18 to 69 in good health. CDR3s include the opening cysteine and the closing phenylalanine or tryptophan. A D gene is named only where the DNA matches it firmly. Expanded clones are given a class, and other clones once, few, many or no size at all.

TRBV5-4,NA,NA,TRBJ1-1,CASSHPNTEAFF,TGTGCCAGCAGTCACCCGAACACTGAAGCTTTCTTT
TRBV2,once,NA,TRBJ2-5,CASKGEGETQYF,TGTGCCAGCAAGGGGGAAGGGGAGACCCAGTACTTC
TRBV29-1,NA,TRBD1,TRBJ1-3,CSVAPTGSGNTIYF,TGCAGCGTTGCACCGACAGGGTCGGGAAACACCATATATTTT
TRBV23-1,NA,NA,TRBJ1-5,CASSQSIVWQRTYSNQPQHF,TGCGCCAGCAGTCAATCGATTGTGTGGCAGAGAACCTATAGCAATCAGCCCCAGCATTTT
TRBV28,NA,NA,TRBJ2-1,CASSLLGWVDNNEQFF,TGTGCCAGCAGTTTATTAGGCTGGGTCGACAACAATGAGCAGTTCTTC
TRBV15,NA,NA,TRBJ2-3,CATSRDQNTQYF,TGTGCCACCAGCAGAGATCAGAATACGCAGTATTTT
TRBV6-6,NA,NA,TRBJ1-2,CASSYYSDKYYGYTF,TGTGCCAGCAGTTATTACTCAGACAAATACTATGGCTACACCTTC
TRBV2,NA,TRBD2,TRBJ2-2,CASRGGTTTGELFF,TGTGCCAGCAGGGGGGGGACTACCACCGGGGAGCTGTTTTTT
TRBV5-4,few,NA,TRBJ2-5,CASSVDYQETQYF,TGTGCCAGCAGCGTGGACTACCAAGAGACCCAGTACTTC
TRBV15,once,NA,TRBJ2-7,CATSRGGDDYEQYF,TGTGCCACCAGCAGGGGGGGAGACGACTACGAGCAGTACTTC
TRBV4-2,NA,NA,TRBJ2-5,CASSQEATTEGWETQYF,TGTGCCAGCAGCCAAGAAGCTACCACAGAGGGGTGGGAGACCCAGTACTTC
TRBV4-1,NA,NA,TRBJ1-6,CASSQGKGHKDSPLHF,TGCGCCAGCAGCCAAGGAAAGGGGCATAAGGATTCACCCCTCCACTTT
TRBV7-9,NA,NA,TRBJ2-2,CASSLISPKQPNTGELFF,TGTGCCAGCAGCTTAATCTCCCCGAAACAGCCGAACACCGGGGAGCTGTTTTTT
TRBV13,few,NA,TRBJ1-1,CASSLNRDNTEAFF,TGTGCCAGCAGCTTAAACAGGGACAACACTGAAGCTTTCTTT
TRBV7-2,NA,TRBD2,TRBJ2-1,CASSFMVTGGPDEQFF,TGTGCCAGCAGCTTTATGGTCACGGGAGGCCCAGATGAGCAGTTCTTC
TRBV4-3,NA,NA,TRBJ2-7,CASSQGRQGYEQYF,TGCGCCAGCAGCCAAGGTAGGCAGGGCTACGAGCAGTACTTC
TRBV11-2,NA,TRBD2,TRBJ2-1,CASSLGGYGGTSVYNEQFF,TGTGCCAGCAGCTTAGGAGGCTACGGTGGGACTAGCGTCTACAATGAGCAGTTCTTC
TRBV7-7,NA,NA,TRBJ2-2,CASSRLNTGELFF,TGTGCCAGCAGCAGACTAAACACCGGGGAGCTGTTTTTT
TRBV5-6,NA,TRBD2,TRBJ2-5,CASSFPGLAREMGETQYF,TGTGCCAGCAGTTTCCCGGGACTAGCGCGTGAGATGGGAGAGACCCAGTACTTC
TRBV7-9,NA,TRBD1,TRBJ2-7,CASSLGQGVYYEQYF,TGTGCCAGCAGCTTAGGACAGGGAGTCTACTACGAGCAGTACTTC
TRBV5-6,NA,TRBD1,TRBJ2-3,CASSGRQGPYTDTQYF,TGTGCCAGCAGCGGGAGACAGGGGCCTTACACAGATACGCAGTATTTT
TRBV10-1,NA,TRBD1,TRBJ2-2,CASSRDRGRTGELFF,TGCGCCAGCAGCCGAGACAGGGGGCGGACCGGGGAGCTGTTTTTT
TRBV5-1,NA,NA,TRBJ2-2,CASSSLPRGGTGELFF,TGCGCCAGCAGCTCCCTCCCCCGGGGTGGCACCGGGGAGCTGTTTTTT
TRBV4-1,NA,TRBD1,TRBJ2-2,CASSQGQGRTGELFF,TGCGCCAGCAGCCAAGGACAGGGACGGACCGGGGAGCTGTTTTTT
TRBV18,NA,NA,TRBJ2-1,CASSSTQGYDEQFF,TGTGCCAGCTCATCGACACAGGGTTACGATGAGCAGTTCTTC
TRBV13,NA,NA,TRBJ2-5,CASSLGLDSQETQYF,TGTGCCAGCAGCTTAGGCCTAGATAGTCAAGAGACCCAGTACTTC
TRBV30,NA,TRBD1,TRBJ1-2,CAWSEKQGQGAFSYTF,TGTGCCTGGAGTGAAAAACAGGGACAGGGGGCCTTCAGCTACACCTTC
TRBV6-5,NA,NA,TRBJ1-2,CASSYSSANYGYTF,TGTGCCAGCAGTTACTCATCAGCCAACTATGGCTACACCTTC
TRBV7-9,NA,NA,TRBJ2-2,CASSQIPNWAKNTGELFF,TGTGCCAGCAGCCAAATCCCGAACTGGGCGAAAAACACCGGGGAGCTGTTTTTT
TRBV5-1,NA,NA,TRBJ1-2,CASSSGSNYGYTF,TGCGCCAGCAGCTCGGGATCTAACTATGGCTACACCTTC
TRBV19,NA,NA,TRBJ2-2,CASRGTGGGNTGELFF,TGTGCCAGTAGAGGTACAGGAGGAGGAAACACCGGGGAGCTGTTTTTT
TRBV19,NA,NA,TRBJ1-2,CASSPSVGLGYGYTF,TGTGCCAGTAGCCCTTCGGTGGGGCTGGGCTATGGCTACACCTTC
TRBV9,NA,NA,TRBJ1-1,CASGVRSVNTEAFF,TGTGCCAGCGGGGTAAGAAGTGTGAACACTGAAGCTTTCTTT
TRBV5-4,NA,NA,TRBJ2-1,CAIKSSPIGKGEQFF,TGTGCCATCAAAAGCTCGCCCATCGGTAAAGGTGAGCAGTTCTTC
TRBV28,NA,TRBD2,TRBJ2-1,CASQGGSGQYNEQFF,TGTGCCAGCCAGGGAGGTAGCGGGCAGTACAATGAGCAGTTCTTC
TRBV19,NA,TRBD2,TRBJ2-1,CASSRWEGWNEQFF,TGTGCCAGTAGTAGGTGGGAGGGTTGGAATGAGCAGTTCTTC
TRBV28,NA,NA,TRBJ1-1,CASSPPTGTLPEAFF,TGTGCCAGCAGTCCGCCGACAGGCACGTTACCTGAAGCTTTCTTT
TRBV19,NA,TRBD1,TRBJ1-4,CASSKTDRTGLFF,TGTGCCAGTAGTAAGACTGACAGGACAGGACTGTTTTTT
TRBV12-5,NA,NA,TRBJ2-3,CASGHQQGLRAVDTQYF,TGTGCTAGTGGACACCAACAGGGACTGCGCGCTGTAGATACGCAGTATTTT
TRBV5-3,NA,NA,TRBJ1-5,CARSLVRPQHF,TGTGCCAGAAGCTTGGTACGGCCCCAGCATTTT
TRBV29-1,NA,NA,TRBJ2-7,CSGRQDYEQYF,TGCAGCGGGAGACAGGACTACGAGCAGTACTTC
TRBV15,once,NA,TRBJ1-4,CATSETAGEKLFF,TGTGCCACCAGCGAGACGGCGGGTGAAAAACTGTTTTTT
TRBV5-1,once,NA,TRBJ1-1,CASSLGPGDTEAFF,TGCGCCAGCAGCTTGGGCCCGGGGGACACTGAAGCTTTCTTT
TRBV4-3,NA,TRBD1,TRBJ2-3,CASSQQGVADTDTQYF,TGCGCCAGCAGCCAACAGGGGGTAGCCGACACAGATACGCAGTATTTT
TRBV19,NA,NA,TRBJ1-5,CASSVTGRGNQPQHF,TGTGCCAGTAGTGTGACAGGCCGGGGCAATCAGCCCCAGCATTTT
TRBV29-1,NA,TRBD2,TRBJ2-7,CSGGTSGYEQYF,TGCAGCGGGGGGACTAGCGGCTACGAGCAGTACTTC
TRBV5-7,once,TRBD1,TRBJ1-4,CASSPDRGLGEKLFF,TGTGCCAGCAGCCCTGACAGGGGGCTAGGTGAAAAACTGTTTTTT
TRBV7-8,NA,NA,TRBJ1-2,CASSLGERRSGYTF,TGTGCCAGCAGCTTAGGGGAACGACGCTCTGGCTACACCTTC
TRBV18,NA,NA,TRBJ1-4,CASSPKNEKLFF,TGTGCCAGCTCACCAAAGAATGAAAAACTGTTTTTT
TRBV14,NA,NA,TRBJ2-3,CASSQGLAIADTQYF,TGTGCCAGCAGCCAAGGATTAGCAATAGCAGATACGCAGTATTTT
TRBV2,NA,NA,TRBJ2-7,CASSERQYEQYF,TGTGCCAGCAGTGAACGACAGTACGAGCAGTACTTC
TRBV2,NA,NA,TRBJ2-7,CASRRFFYEQYF,TGTGCCAGCAGACGATTCTTCTACGAGCAGTACTTC
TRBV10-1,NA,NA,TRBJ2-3,CASSVGTDTQYF,TGCGCCAGCAGTGTGGGCACAGATACGCAGTATTTT
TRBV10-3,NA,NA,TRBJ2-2,CAINPTGVTGELFF,TGTGCCATCAACCCGACTGGGGTCACCGGGGAGCTGTTTTTT